This entry lists 26 T cell receptor beta chains sequenced from one sample in a study of cytomegalovirus exposure and HLA in healthy donors. Amplification used 60 Vbeta primers and 13 Jbeta primers. Using immunoSEQ multiplex PCR, the repertoire was profiled, and TCRdb retains in-frame clones only, with some absent. The sample shows around 100,000 clones, and less than 4.5% sits with its ten largest clones. The sample taken for sequencing was PBMCs. The receptor set was obtained from a man aged 35 to 55 in good health and CMV-seronegative.

The chain employs TRBV10-3 and TRBJ2-7; the match to TRBD2 covers 11 bases. The CDR3 extends over 15 amino acids. V shed 4 bases, J shed 4 bases, and the junction held 6 bases outside the gene matches. Germline CDR1 reads ENHRY; CDR2 reads SYGVKD. The CDR3 is CAISGSGRALYEQYF. The CDR3 region has the DNA TGTGCCATCAGTGGTAGCGGGAGGGCCTTGTACGAGCAGTACTTC.

Of note for this clone: The sample has other DNA sequences that encode this CDR3 too. The V gene is TRBV30, the J gene TRBJ1-1, with D possibly matching TRBD1 (5 bases). The V gene's germline CDR1 is GTSNPN and CDR2 SVGIG (reference sequence). The CDR3 runs to 13 residues. The ends were cut back, 2 bases at V and 0 bases at J, with 7 bases in the middle. The CDR3 loop is CAWSPTVNTEAFF. For the CDR3, the DNA is TGTGCCTGGAGTCCGACAGTGAACACTGAAGCTTTCTTT.

The chain is built from TRBV5-1 and TRBJ2-2; 7 bases match TRBD2. V lost 4 bases and J lost 0; bases outside the gene matches: 3. CDR1 and CDR2 from the germline V gene are SGHRS and YFSETQ. The CDR3 has 15 residues. The CDR3 nucleotides read TGCGCCAGCAGCCCTAGCGGCGCGAACACCGGGGAGCTGTTTTTT. It is translated as CASSPSGANTGELFF. Filled out from reference TRBV5-1 and TRBJ2-2, the complete variable domain reads KAGVTQTPRYLIKTRGQQVTLSCSPISGHRSVSWYQQTPGQGLQFLFEYFSETQRNKGNFPGRFSGRQFSNSRSEMNVSTLELGDSALYLCASSPSGANTGELFFGEGSRLTVL.

The V call is TRBV7-2, the J call TRBJ2-7; 7 bases are a match to TRBD1. From germline, CDR1 is SGHTA and CDR2 FQGNSA. Trimming took 1 base from V and 6 from J; bases not matched to a gene: 15. The CDR3 is 17 residues long. The CDR3 bases are TGTGCCAGCAGCTTAGTAGCTTTTGGGACAGCGATTTTCGAGCAGTACTTC. The encoded protein is CASSLVAFGTAIFEQYF.

The V gene is TRBV7-6, the J gene TRBJ2-2, with TRBD2 identical over 9 bases. V lost 4 bases and J lost 1; bases outside the gene matches: 13. Germline V lookup: CDR1 SGHVS, CDR2 FNYEAQ. This CDR3 contains 19 residues. CDR3 residues: CASSSPHWREGLNTGELFF. CDR3 DNA sequence: TGTGCCAGCAGCTCACCCCACTGGCGGGAGGGCCTGAACACCGGGGAGCTGTTTTTT.

The V call is TRBV5-1, the J call TRBJ1-2; D is unresolved. CDR3 length: 12 residues. Germline-derived CDR1 and CDR2 are SGHRS and YFSETQ. Trimming left V 6 bases short and J 1 base short, with 7 bases between. As DNA, the CDR3 is TGCGCCAGCACCACAGATAACTATGGCTACACCTTC. Its translation is CASTTDNYGYTF.

The chain joins TRBV28 to TRBJ2-1; TRBD2 is a possible D gene (6 bases). Germline loops: CDR1 MDHEN, CDR2 SYDVKM. V lost 5 bases to trimming and J lost 10 bases, with 21 bases between them. The CDR3 contains 15 residues. CDR3 loop: CASSPLLGGATEQFF. DNA of the CDR3: TGTGCCAGCAGTCCATTATTGGGCGGGGCGACCGAGCAGTTCTTC.

The chain combines TRBV27 with TRBJ1-2; TRBD1 aligns across 9 bases. V was clipped by 0 bases and J by 7 bases; unmatched bases: 12. Germline lookup yields CDR1 MNHEY and CDR2 SMNVEV (reference sequence). The CDR3 has 17 residues. CDR3 region: CASSLSAVPDRGAGYTF. The CDR3 bases are TGTGCCAGCAGTTTATCGGCGGTACCGGACAGGGGCGCTGGCTACACCTTC.

V is TRBV6-6 and J is TRBJ2-7, with 12 bases matching TRBD2. The CDR3 consists of 15 residues. The V segment lost 6 bases and the J segment 6 bases; nucleotides outside the gene matches: 9. Germline values: CDR1 MNHNY, CDR2 SVGAGI (reference sequence). The CDR3 reads CASSPRTSGMGEQYF. The CDR3 nucleotides read TGTGCCAGCAGCCCTAGGACTAGCGGGATGGGCGAGCAGTACTTC.

The chain recombines TRBV19 with TRBJ1-2; 8 nucleotides align to TRBD1. V gave up 6 bases and J gave up 4 bases; unmatched junction bases: 4. The CDR3 runs to 13 residues. CDR1 and CDR2 from the germline V gene are LNHDA and SQIVND (reference sequence). The CDR3 here is CASRDRAGYGYTF. In nucleotides, the CDR3 is TGTGCCAGTAGGGACAGGGCCGGCTATGGCTACACCTTC.

The gene calls are TRBV5-5 and TRBJ2-7; 7 bases are a match to TRBD1. CDR3 size: 14 residues. Per the germline V gene, CDR1 is SGHKS and CDR2 is YYEKEE (reference sequence). V lost 4 bases and J lost 3; bases outside the gene matches: 7. This CDR3 reads CASSHPGTVYEQYF. Written as DNA, the CDR3 is TGTGCCAGCAGCCATCCCGGGACAGTCTACGAGCAGTACTTC.

The V call is TRBV5-6, the J call TRBJ2-1, with 10 positions matching TRBD2. The CDR3 contains 16 residues. The ends lost 3 bases at V and 6 bases at J; junction bases unmatched: 9. Germline V gene lookup returns CDR1 SGHDT and CDR2 YYEEEE. CDR3 loop: CASSYRGTSVINEQFF. In DNA, the CDR3 is TGTGCCAGCAGCTATAGGGGGACTAGCGTGATCAATGAGCAGTTCTTC.

CDR3: CASNGLGRFTSYNEQFF. In nucleotides, the CDR3 is TGTGCCAGCAACGGGCTTGGGAGATTTACCTCCTACAATGAGCAGTTCTTC. The chain employs TRBV28 and TRBJ2-1, with D tentatively TRBD2 (5 bases). The CDR3 length is 17 residues. Trimming stripped 7 bases from V and 0 bases from J, with 19 bases between. The V gene's germline CDR1 is MDHEN and CDR2 SYDVKM. The entire variable domain, with the rest obtained from reference TRBV28 and TRBJ2-1, is as follows: DVKVTQSSRYLVKRTGEKVFLECVQDMDHENMFWYRQDPGLGLRLIYFSYDVKMKEKGDIPEGYSVSREKKERFSLILESASTNQTSMYLCASNGLGRFTSYNEQFFGPGTRLTVL.

This chain joins TRBV29-1 and TRBJ2-5; no definite D call. From germline, CDR1 is SQVTM and CDR2 ANQGSEA. The V end was cut by 6 bases, the J end by 1 base, with 18 bases between. The CDR3 length is 15 residues. The DNA of the CDR3 is TGCAGCGTGGCGTTAGGTACAGCAACCCAAGAGACCCAGTACTTC. Its translation: CSVALGTATQETQYF.

This chain connects TRBV4-2 to TRBJ1-6, with 12 bases that match TRBD1. This CDR3 has 16 amino acids. V was pared by 1 base and J by 7 bases, with 2 bases of the junction left unmatched. In germline, CDR1 is LGHNA, CDR2 YNFKEQ. CDR3 DNA sequence: TGTGCCAGCAGCCAAGGGGACAGGGGGCACAATTCACCCCTCCACTTT. It translates to CASSQGDRGHNSPLHF.

The rearrangement joins TRBV20-1 to TRBJ2-4; 8 bases match TRBD1. Germline loops: CDR1 DFQATT, CDR2 SNEGSKA (reference sequence). The CDR3 totals 11 residues. Trimming at V came to 4 bases and at J to 8 bases, leaving 1 base not matched to a gene. The CDR3 nucleotides read TGCAGTGCTAAACAGGGGGACATTCAGTACTTC. It encodes CSAKQGDIQYF.

V is TRBV5-1 and J is TRBJ2-1, with D unclear. Germline V CDR1 and CDR2: SGHRS, YFSETQ. This CDR3 is built from 12 residues. Trimming removed 0 bases at V and 9 bases at J, with 7 bases between. CDR3 loop: CASSLDAIEQFF. DNA for the CDR3: TGCGCCAGCAGCTTGGATGCTATTGAGCAGTTCTTC.

The chain links TRBV18 to TRBJ1-1, with TRBD1 matching over 8 bases. Trimming cost V 4 bases and J 5 bases; bases outside gene matches: 3. Germline V gives CDR1 KGHSH, CDR2 LQKENI. CDR3 length equals 13 residues. The CDR3 DNA is TGTGCCAGCTCACTCGACAGGGGTACTGAAGCTTTCTTT. Protein product: CASSLDRGTEAFF.

V is TRBV18 and J is TRBJ1-6; D is perhaps TRBD1 (6 bases). Trimming took off 2 bases at V and 14 bases at J, with 22 bases between the two ends. This CDR3 has 16 residues. The germline gives CDR1 KGHSH, CDR2 LQKENI. In DNA, the CDR3 is TGTGCCAGCTCACCAGAGAGGCCCAAAGGGGGTGCGGCCCTCCACTTT. It translates to CASSPERPKGGAALHF.

This chain links TRBV15 with TRBJ2-1, with TRBD1 matching over 7 bases. The CDR3 contains 14 residues. After removal of 1 base from V and 9 bases from J, the junction contained 6 bases not matched to a gene. Per germline, CDR1 LNHNV and CDR2 YYDKDF (reference sequence). In nucleotides, the CDR3 is TGTGCCACCAGCAGAGCCCGACAGGGCAGTGAGCAGTTCTTC. Protein sequence: CATSRARQGSEQFF.

The chain couples TRBV6-6 to TRBJ1-1, with no clear D. Germline CDR1 and CDR2: MNHNY and SVGAGI (reference sequence). This CDR3 comprises 13 residues. Between the trimmed V and J ends, which lost 7 bases and 3 bases, there was a span of 12 bases. As DNA, the CDR3 is TGTGCCAGCATCCAGTTCTTGGACACTGAAGCTTTCTTT. Translation gives CASIQFLDTEAFF.

DNA for the CDR3: TGTGCTAGTGGTTTGGTCGTAGGGACTGGGATGAACACTGAAGCTTTCTTT. It encodes CASGLVVGTGMNTEAFF. The chain employs TRBV12-5 and TRBJ1-1; a possible D gene is TRBD1 (5 bases). The CDR3 length is 17 residues. Trimming shortened V by 0 bases and J by 0 bases, and 14 bases separated the two germline ends. Germline values: CDR1 LGHNT, CDR2 FRNRAP.

This chain joins TRBV27 and TRBJ1-3; perhaps TRBD1 as D (5 bases). Germline CDR1 is MNHEY and CDR2 is SMNVEV (reference sequence). Trimming took 5 bases from V and 0 from J, leaving 14 bases between them. The CDR3 loop spans 16 amino acids. In DNA form, the CDR3 reads TGTGCCAGCAGTCCTATGGGGGGGAACTCTGGAAACACCATATATTTT. This translates into CASSPMGGNSGNTIYF.

V is TRBV9 and J is TRBJ2-7; a weak D match, TRBD2 (7 bases). Trimming cost V 3 bases and J 7 bases, with 17 bases left between them. The CDR3 runs 14 residues. CDR1 is SGDLS and CDR2 is YYNGEE in the germline V gene. The CDR3 DNA reads TGTGCCAGCAGCGAGGGGGGGGCTTCGGGAGAGCAGTACTTC. Translated, it gives CASSEGGASGEQYF.

CDR3 region: CAWSKPENTDTQYF. DNA for the CDR3: TGTGCCTGGAGTAAACCAGAAAACACAGATACGCAGTATTTT. The chain carries TRBV30 and TRBJ2-3; D remains ambiguous. Trimming left V 2 bases short and J 2 bases short, with 11 bases between. CDR3 length: 14 residues. Per germline, CDR1 GTSNPN and CDR2 SVGIG (reference sequence).

The J gene is TRBJ2-2, the V gene TRBV11-2, with TRBD2 as a possible D gene (7 bases). The germline V gene encodes CDR1 SGHAT and CDR2 FQNNGV. The CDR3 is 18 amino acids. With 6 bases removed from V and 2 bases from J, the gap between germline ends came to 22 bases. The CDR3 coding sequence is TGTGCCAGCAGTGGCCGTTTTGGCGGGGGCCAAAACACCGGGGAGCTGTTTTTT. This gives the protein CASSGRFGGGQNTGELFF.